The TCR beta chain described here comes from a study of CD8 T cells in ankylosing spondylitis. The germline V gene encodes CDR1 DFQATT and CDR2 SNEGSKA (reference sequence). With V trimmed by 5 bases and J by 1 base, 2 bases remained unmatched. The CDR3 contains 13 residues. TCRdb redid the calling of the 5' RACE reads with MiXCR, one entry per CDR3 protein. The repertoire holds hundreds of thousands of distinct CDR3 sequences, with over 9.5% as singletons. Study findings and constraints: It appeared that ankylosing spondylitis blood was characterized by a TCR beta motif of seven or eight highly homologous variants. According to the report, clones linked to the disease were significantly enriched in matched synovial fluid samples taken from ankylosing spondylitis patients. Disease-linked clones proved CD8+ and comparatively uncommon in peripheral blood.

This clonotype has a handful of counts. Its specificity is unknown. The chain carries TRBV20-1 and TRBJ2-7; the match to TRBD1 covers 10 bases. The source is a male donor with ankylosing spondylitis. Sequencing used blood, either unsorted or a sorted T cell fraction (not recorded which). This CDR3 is CSARQGASYEQYF. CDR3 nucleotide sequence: TGCAGTGCTCGACAGGGGGCTTCCTACGAGCAGTACTTC.